Below, 24 T cell receptor beta chains from the same sample are listed, as sequenced in a study of early T cells in non-severe SARS-CoV-2 infection. TCRdb reprocessed the 5' RACE reads with MiXCR, giving one entry per CDR3 protein. This sample has about 42,000 distinct CDR3 sequences; about 7% occur once, and the top ten carry roughly 5%. Material: whole blood. The receptors originated from an adult who was a healthcare worker with PCR-confirmed SARS-CoV-2 infection or an uninfected control (not recorded which).

This clonotype was found many times. This rearrangement joins TRBV29-1 to TRBJ2-7; tentative D call: TRBD1 (6 bases). This CDR3 comprises 14 residues. Per germline, CDR1 SQVTM and CDR2 ANQGSEA. Between the trimmed V and J ends, which lost 4 bases and 1 base, there was a span of 14 bases. The CDR3 loop is CSVAEDSASYEQYF. The CDR3 coding sequence is TGCAGCGTTGCAGAGGACAGTGCTTCCTACGAGCAGTACTTC.

A word on this clonotype: The CDR3 end shows no conserved phenylalanine or tryptophan, and so a read error is likely. The chain employs TRBV20-1 and TRBJ1-1; 7 bases line up with TRBD1. CDR3 length: 13 amino acids. V shed 5 bases and J 4 bases; nucleotides not matched to a gene: 7. CDR1 is DFQATT and CDR2 is SNEGSKA in the germline V gene (reference sequence). As DNA, the CDR3 is TGCAGTGCTCTGACAGGGAGGAGCACTGAAGCTTTCTCT. Its translation: CSALTGRSTEAFS.

This clonotype was counted at least ten times. The V call is TRBV20-1, the J call TRBJ1-2; a weak D match, TRBD1 (5 bases). Trimming removed 6 bases at V and 0 bases at J, with 14 bases between. Germline V CDR1 and CDR2: DFQATT, SNEGSKA (reference sequence). This CDR3 comprises 14 residues. CDR3 sequence: CSAPGQDANYGYTF. The CDR3 DNA sequence: TGCAGTGCCCCGGGGCAGGATGCTAACTATGGCTACACCTTC.

The CDR3 here is CASSWGEELSTNEKLFF. The CDR3 nucleotides are TGTGCCAGCAGCTGGGGGGAGGAACTTTCAACTAATGAAAAACTGTTTTTT. J is TRBJ1-4 and V is TRBV5-4, with D possibly matching TRBD1 (5 bases). The CDR3 consists of 17 residues. Germline-derived CDR1 and CDR2 are SGHNT and YYREEE (reference sequence). The V end was cut by 3 bases, the J end by 0 bases, with 15 bases between.

This clonotype was recorded a few times. The genes are TRBV6-2 or TRBV6-3 and TRBJ2-5, with TRBD2 matching over 7 bases. The CDR3 covers 14 residues. V lost 6 bases and J lost 3; bases outside the gene matches: 7. Per germline, CDR1 MNHEY and CDR2 SVGEGT. CDR3 protein: CASRPSGGKETQYF. The CDR3 region has the DNA TGTGCCAGCAGGCCTAGCGGTGGGAAAGAGACCCAGTACTTC.

This clonotype was detected many times. This chain links TRBV9 with TRBJ1-2, with D perhaps TRBD1 (6 bases). This CDR3 spans 16 amino acids. Germline CDR1 and CDR2: SGDLS and YYNGEE. Trimming left V 1 base short and J 0 bases short, with 13 bases between. CDR3 coding DNA: TGTGCCAGCAGCGTACTTCGGGACACACCTAACTATGGCTACACCTTC. Amino acids: CASSVLRDTPNYGYTF.

The chain is built from TRBV9 and TRBJ2-7; TRBD1 matches 9 bases. This CDR3 contains 15 residues. With 1 base clipped from V and 3 bases from J, the junction kept 5 bases outside the gene matches. Germline V CDR1 and CDR2: SGDLS, YYNGEE. CDR3: CASSVLPGQGYEQYF. CDR3 sequence (DNA): TGTGCCAGCAGCGTACTGCCGGGACAGGGCTACGAGCAGTACTTC. The full variable domain, completed using reference TRBV9 and TRBJ2-7, is DSGVTQTPKHLITATGQRVTLRCSPRSGDLSVYWYQQSLDQGLQFLIQYYNGEERAKGNILERFSAQQFPDLHSELNLSSLELGDSALYFCASSVLPGQGYEQYFGPGTRLTVT.

Ten or more counts support this clonotype. The chain joins TRBV12-3 or TRBV12-4 to TRBJ2-6, with 9 bases matching TRBD1. The CDR3 is 17 amino acids. V gave up 5 bases and J gave up 2 bases; unmatched junction bases: 7. CDR3 coding DNA: TGTGCCAGCAGTCTGGACAGGGGTCCTGCTGGGGCCAACGTCCTGACTTTC. The encoded protein is CASSLDRGPAGANVLTF.

This clonotype was recorded at least ten times. The rearrangement uses TRBV9 and TRBJ2-5, with 7 bases fitting TRBD1. The CDR3 consists of 14 residues. Germline V gives CDR1 SGDLS, CDR2 YYNGEE. J was trimmed by 4 bases and V by 1 base; bases with no gene match: 4. The CDR3: CASSVRAGGETQYF. The CDR3 DNA is TGTGCCAGCAGCGTAAGGGCAGGGGGAGAGACCCAGTACTTC. The full variable domain, completed using reference TRBV9 and TRBJ2-5, is DSGVTQTPKHLITATGQRVTLRCSPRSGDLSVYWYQQSLDQGLQFLIQYYNGEERAKGNILERFSAQQFPDLHSELNLSSLELGDSALYFCASSVRAGGETQYFGPGTRLLVL.

Many counts were recorded for this clonotype. The chain uses TRBV20-1 and TRBJ2-7; 8 bases match TRBD1. J lost 2 bases, V lost 3 bases, and 6 bases had no gene match. The germline CDR1 and CDR2 sequences are DFQATT and SNEGSKA (reference sequence). The CDR3 is 14 amino acids. The CDR3 region has the DNA TGCAGTGCTAGTCCGGGACAGGAACCCTACGAGCAGTACTTC. Its translation: CSASPGQEPYEQYF.

J is TRBJ1-1 and V is TRBV9, with D possibly matching TRBD1 (5 bases). The V end lost 0 bases, the J end lost 4 bases, and 13 bases lay between the germline ends. This CDR3 has 15 residues. Germline assignment: CDR1 SGDLS and CDR2 YYNGEE. CDR3 protein: CASSVGQGTGTEAFF. In DNA form, the CDR3 reads TGTGCCAGCAGCGTAGGGCAGGGTACGGGCACTGAAGCTTTCTTT.

In its sample, this clonotype was seen many times. The chain joins TRBV6-1 to TRBJ1-1; TRBD1 might be the D (5 bases). The V end lost 6 bases, the J end lost 0 bases, and 14 bases lay between the germline ends. The CDR3 consists of 15 residues. Germline V gene lookup returns CDR1 MNHNS and CDR2 SASEGT. As DNA, the CDR3 is TGTGCCAGCAGCGCCACGACAGTCATGAACACTGAAGCTTTCTTT. Protein product: CASSATTVMNTEAFF.

A few counts support this clonotype. The gene calls are TRBV7-8 and TRBJ1-6; tentative D call: TRBD1 (5 bases). Trimming took off 5 bases at V and 7 bases at J, with 15 bases between the two ends. Germline V gene lookup returns CDR1 SGHVS and CDR2 FQNEAQ. CDR3 length: 15 residues. For the CDR3, the DNA is TGTGCCAGCAGCGTGCGAAGCAGGGACAATTCACCCCTCCACTTT. Protein product: CASSVRSRDNSPLHF.

This clonotype was detected many times. This rearrangement joins TRBV7-3 to TRBJ1-6; no firm D call. Between the trimmed V and J ends, which lost 0 bases and 5 bases, there was a span of 5 bases. The CDR3 has 14 residues. Germline CDR1 SGHTA, CDR2 FQGTGA. CDR3 in DNA: TGTGCCAGCAGCTTAACACAGCATAATTCACCCCTCCACTTT. Its protein product is CASSLTQHNSPLHF.

The rearrangement uses TRBV27 and TRBJ1-2; 7 bases map to TRBD1. With V trimmed by 2 bases and J by 3 bases, 9 bases remained unmatched. From germline, CDR1 is MNHEY and CDR2 SMNVEV (reference sequence). The CDR3 has 16 amino acids. In DNA, the CDR3 is TGTGCCAGCAGTTTAAGCCCCAGGGGGTCCGACTATGGCTACACCTTC. Its protein product is CASSLSPRGSDYGYTF.

This clonotype appeared many times. This sequence joins TRBV18 and TRBJ1-1, with a possible D match to TRBD1 (6 bases). The CDR3 is 14 residues long. The germline V and J ends were trimmed by 4 bases and 1 base, with 10 bases remaining between them. CDR1 KGHSH and CDR2 LQKENI come from the germline V gene. The CDR3 nucleotides read TGTGCCAGCTCACAAGGAGGGGGGAACACTGAAGCTTTCTTT. Its protein is CASSQGGGNTEAFF. Full variable domain (outside the CDR3, taken from reference TRBV18 and TRBJ1-1): NAGVMQNPRHLVRRRGQEARLRCSPMKGHSHVYWYRQLPEEGLKFMVYLQKENIIDESGMPKERFSAEFPKEGPSILRIQQVVRGDSAAYFCASSQGGGNTEAFFGQGTRLTVV.

For this clonotype: The germline gene is not matched at one end of the junction; a read error may be the cause. In DNA form, the CDR3 reads TGTGCTAGCAGCTCCCGGGGGGAGGAGACCCAGTACTTC. This gives the protein CASSSRGEETQYF. The chain uses TRBV7-7 and TRBJ2-5, with 7 nucleotides matching TRBD2. Germline CDR1 is SSHAT and CDR2 is FNYEAQ (reference sequence). CDR3 length: 13 amino acids.

The chain couples TRBV19 to TRBJ1-1; D is unclear. Between the trimmed V and J ends, which lost 3 bases and 0 bases, there was a span of 14 bases. The CDR3 loop spans 16 amino acids. Germline V gene lookup returns CDR1 LNHDA and CDR2 SQIVND (reference sequence). CDR3 nucleotides: TGTGCCAGTAGTATTCCCTCGGGGTTCATGAACACTGAAGCTTTCTTT. Translated, it gives CASSIPSGFMNTEAFF.

The chain carries TRBV11-2 and TRBJ2-1; TRBD1 matches at 9 bases. Germline V gene lookup returns CDR1 SGHAT and CDR2 FQNNGV. J gave up 9 bases and V 1 base, and 7 bases lay outside the gene matches. CDR3 size: 15 residues. The CDR3 reads CASSLGTGVLIEQFF. The CDR3, as DNA: TGTGCCAGCAGCTTAGGGACAGGGGTCCTCATTGAGCAGTTCTTC.

This clonotype appeared many times. J is TRBJ1-2 and V is TRBV6-6; 7 bases fit TRBD1. Germline V CDR1 and CDR2: MNHNY, SVGAGI (reference sequence). The V gene end was trimmed by 6 bases and the J gene end by 2 bases; junction bases not matched to a gene: 3. The CDR3 length is 13 residues. CDR3 nucleotides: TGTGCCAGCAGCCCACAGGGGAACTATGGCTACACCTTC. Translated: CASSPQGNYGYTF.

This clonotype was picked up many times. V and J are TRBV4-1 and TRBJ2-1; TRBD2 matches at 8 bases. The CDR3 runs to 15 residues. Trimming at V came to 4 bases and at J to 0 bases, leaving 2 bases not matched to a gene. Germline loops: CDR1 MGHRA, CDR2 YSYEKL. Here the CDR3 DNA reads TGCGCCAGCAGCCCCGCGGGAGGCTCCTACAATGAGCAGTTCTTC. Translating it yields CASSPAGGSYNEQFF.

This clonotype appeared many times. The rearrangement links TRBV7-9 to TRBJ2-7; D not resolved. Germline lookup yields CDR1 SEHNR and CDR2 FQNEAQ (reference sequence). This CDR3 spans 14 amino acids. The V end was cut by 2 bases, the J end by 7 bases, with 15 bases between. This CDR3 is CASSLTPNPWEQYF. Here the CDR3 DNA reads TGTGCCAGCAGCTTAACTCCGAACCCGTGGGAGCAGTACTTC.

By proportion, this clonotype is medium-sized. This chain joins TRBV6-6 and TRBJ2-7, with D possibly called TRBD1 or TRBD2 (5 bases each). Germline CDR1 MNHNY, CDR2 SVGAGI (reference sequence). Trimming removed 5 bases from V and 0 bases from J, with 23 bases in between. This CDR3 is built from 18 residues. CDR3 nucleotides: TGTGCCAGCAGTCCCGAGATTAGTATGGCAGGGAGCTCCTACGAGCAGTACTTC. Encoded protein: CASSPEISMAGSSYEQYF.

The chain joins TRBV30 to TRBJ2-7; the D gene is possibly TRBD2 (5 bases). The germline V gene encodes CDR1 GTSNPN and CDR2 SVGIG (reference sequence). This CDR3 is built from 13 residues. The V and J ends lost 1 base and 6 bases respectively, with 13 bases between them. The CDR3 loop reads CAWSGGLLSEQYF. CDR3 DNA: TGTGCCTGGAGTGGAGGGCTGTTGTCCGAGCAGTACTTC.